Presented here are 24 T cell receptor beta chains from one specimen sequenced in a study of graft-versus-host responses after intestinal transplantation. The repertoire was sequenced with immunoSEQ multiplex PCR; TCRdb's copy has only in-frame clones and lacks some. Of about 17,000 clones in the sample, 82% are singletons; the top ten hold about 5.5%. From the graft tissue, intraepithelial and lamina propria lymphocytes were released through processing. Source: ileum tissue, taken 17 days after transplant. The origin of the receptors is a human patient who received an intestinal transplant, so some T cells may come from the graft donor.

CDR3 residues: CASSPFTENSPLHF. CDR3 nucleotide sequence: TGTGCCAGCAGTCCATTCACGGAGAATTCACCCCTCCACTTT. The chain uses TRBV28 and TRBJ1-6; D not resolved. From germline, CDR1 is MDHEN and CDR2 SYDVKM. V lost 5 bases, J lost 7 bases, and 12 bases lay in between. This CDR3 contains 14 residues.

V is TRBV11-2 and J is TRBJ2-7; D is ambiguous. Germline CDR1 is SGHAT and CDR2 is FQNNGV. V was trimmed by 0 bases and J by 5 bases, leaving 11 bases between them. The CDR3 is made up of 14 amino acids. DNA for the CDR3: TGTGCCAGCAGCTTAGATCTTGGTTCCCACGAGCAGTACTTC. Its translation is CASSLDLGSHEQYF.

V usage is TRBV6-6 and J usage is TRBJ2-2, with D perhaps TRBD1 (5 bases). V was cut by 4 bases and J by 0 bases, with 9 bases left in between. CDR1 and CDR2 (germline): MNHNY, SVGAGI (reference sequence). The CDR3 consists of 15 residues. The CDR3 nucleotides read TGTGCCAGCAGTTGGCTGACAGCGAACACCGGGGAGCTGTTTTTT. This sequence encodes CASSWLTANTGELFF.

The CDR3 nucleotides are TGTGCCAGCAGTGAACGGGGGGCCAGCTCTGGGGCCAACGTCCTGACTTTC. Translated: CASSERGASSGANVLTF. The chain couples TRBV6-1 to TRBJ2-6, with D possibly matching TRBD2 (7 bases). Germline CDR1 is MNHNS and CDR2 is SASEGT. The CDR3 contains 17 residues. With 2 bases removed from V and 0 bases from J, the gap between germline ends came to 11 bases.

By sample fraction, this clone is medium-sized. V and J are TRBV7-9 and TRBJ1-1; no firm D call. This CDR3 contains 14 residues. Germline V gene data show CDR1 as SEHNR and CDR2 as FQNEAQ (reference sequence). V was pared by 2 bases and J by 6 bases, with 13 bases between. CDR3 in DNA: TGTGCCAGCAGCTTATTAATGTTGGGCGCTGAAGCTTTCTTT. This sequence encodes CASSLLMLGAEAFF.

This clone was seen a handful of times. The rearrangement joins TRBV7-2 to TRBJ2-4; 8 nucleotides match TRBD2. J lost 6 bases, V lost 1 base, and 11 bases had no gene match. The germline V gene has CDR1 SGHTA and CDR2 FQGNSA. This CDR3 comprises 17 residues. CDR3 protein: CASSLVPGTAGGNIQYF. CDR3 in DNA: TGTGCCAGCAGCTTAGTCCCAGGGACCGCGGGGGGAAACATTCAGTACTTC.

The CDR3 is CAISRAENQPQHF. The CDR3 DNA reads TGTGCCATCAGCCGGGCAGAAAATCAGCCCCAGCATTTT. V usage is TRBV10-3 and J usage is TRBJ1-5, with no clear D. V lost 6 bases to trimming and J lost 4 bases, with 10 bases between them. CDR1 ENHRY and CDR2 SYGVKD come from the germline V gene. The CDR3 covers 13 residues.

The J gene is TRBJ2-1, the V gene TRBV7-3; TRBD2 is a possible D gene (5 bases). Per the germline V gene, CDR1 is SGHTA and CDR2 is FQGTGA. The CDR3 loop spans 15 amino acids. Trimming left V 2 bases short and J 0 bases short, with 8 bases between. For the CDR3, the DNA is TGTGCCAGCAGCTTACAGCGGAGCTCCTACAATGAGCAGTTCTTC. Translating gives CASSLQRSSYNEQFF.

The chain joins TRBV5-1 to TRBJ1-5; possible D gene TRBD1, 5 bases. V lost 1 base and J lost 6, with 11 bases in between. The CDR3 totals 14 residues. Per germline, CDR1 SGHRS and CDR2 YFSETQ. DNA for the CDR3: TGCGCCAGCAGCTTGACCGGAAGGGGTCAGCCCCAGCATTTT. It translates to CASSLTGRGQPQHF.

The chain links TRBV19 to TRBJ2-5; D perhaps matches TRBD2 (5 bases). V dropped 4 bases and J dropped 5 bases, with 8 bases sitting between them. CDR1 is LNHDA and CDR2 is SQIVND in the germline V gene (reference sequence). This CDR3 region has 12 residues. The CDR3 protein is CASSKWRETQYF. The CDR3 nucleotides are TGTGCCAGTAGTAAGTGGAGGGAGACCCAGTACTTC.

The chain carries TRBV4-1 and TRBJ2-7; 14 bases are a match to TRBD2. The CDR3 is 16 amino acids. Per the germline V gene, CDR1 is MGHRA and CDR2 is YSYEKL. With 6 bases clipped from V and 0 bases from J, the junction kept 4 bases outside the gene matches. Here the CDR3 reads CASRGLAGGHSYEQYF. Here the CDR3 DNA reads TGCGCCAGCAGAGGACTAGCGGGGGGACACTCCTACGAGCAGTACTTC.

This chain's CDR3 is CASSITGNYGYTF. The CDR3 DNA reads as TGTGCCAGTAGTATAACGGGAAACTATGGCTACACCTTC. The V gene is TRBV19, the J gene TRBJ1-2; the D is unclear. Trimming stripped 2 bases from V and 2 bases from J, with 6 bases between. This CDR3 region has 13 residues. Germline V gives CDR1 LNHDA, CDR2 SQIVND (reference sequence).

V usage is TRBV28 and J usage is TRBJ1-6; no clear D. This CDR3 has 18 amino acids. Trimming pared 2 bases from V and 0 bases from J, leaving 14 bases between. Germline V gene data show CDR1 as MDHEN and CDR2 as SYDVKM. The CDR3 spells CASSLIGPVSSYNSPLHF. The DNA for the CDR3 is TGTGCCAGCAGTTTAATAGGGCCAGTGAGCTCCTATAATTCACCCCTCCACTTT.

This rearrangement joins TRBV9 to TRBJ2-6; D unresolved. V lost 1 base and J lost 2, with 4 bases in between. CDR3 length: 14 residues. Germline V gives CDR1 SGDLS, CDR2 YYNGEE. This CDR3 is CASSVLPGANVLTF. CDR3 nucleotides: TGTGCCAGCAGCGTACTCCCTGGGGCCAACGTCCTGACTTTC.

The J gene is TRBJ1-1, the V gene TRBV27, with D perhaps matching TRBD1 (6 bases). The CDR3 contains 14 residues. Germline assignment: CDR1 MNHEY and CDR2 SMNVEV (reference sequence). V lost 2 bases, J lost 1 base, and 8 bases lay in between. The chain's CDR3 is CASSLQGTNTEAFF. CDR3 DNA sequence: TGTGCCAGCAGTTTACAGGGGACGAACACTGAAGCTTTCTTT.

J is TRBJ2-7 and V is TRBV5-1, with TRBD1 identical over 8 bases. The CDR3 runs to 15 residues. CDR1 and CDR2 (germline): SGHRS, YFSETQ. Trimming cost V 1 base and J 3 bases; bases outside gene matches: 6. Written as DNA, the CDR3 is TGCGCCAGCAGCTTGATTGGGACAGGCCTCTACGAGCAGTACTTC. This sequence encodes CASSLIGTGLYEQYF.

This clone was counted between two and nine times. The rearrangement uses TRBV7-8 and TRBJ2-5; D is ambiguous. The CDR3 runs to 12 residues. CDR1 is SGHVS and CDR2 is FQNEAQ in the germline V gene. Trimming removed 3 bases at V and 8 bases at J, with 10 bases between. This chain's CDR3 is CASSLARATQYF. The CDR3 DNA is TGTGCCAGCAGCTTGGCTCGCGCTACCCAGTACTTC.

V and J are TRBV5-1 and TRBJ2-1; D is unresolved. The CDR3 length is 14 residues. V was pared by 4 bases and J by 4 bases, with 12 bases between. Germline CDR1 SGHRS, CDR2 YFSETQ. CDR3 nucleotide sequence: TGCGCCAGCAGCCCCAGTACAGATTACAATGAGCAGTTCTTC. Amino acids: CASSPSTDYNEQFF.

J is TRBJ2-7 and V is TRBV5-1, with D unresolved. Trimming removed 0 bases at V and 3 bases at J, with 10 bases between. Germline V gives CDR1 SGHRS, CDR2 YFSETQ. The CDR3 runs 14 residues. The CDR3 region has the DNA TGCGCCAGCAGCTTGGATAGCCGACTCTACGAGCAGTACTTC. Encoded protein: CASSLDSRLYEQYF.

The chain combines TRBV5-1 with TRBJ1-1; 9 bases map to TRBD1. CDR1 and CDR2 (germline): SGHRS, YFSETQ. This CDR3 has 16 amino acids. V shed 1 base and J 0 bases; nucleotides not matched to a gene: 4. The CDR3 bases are TGCGCCAGCAGCTTGAGGGGACAGGGCTTGAACACTGAAGCTTTCTTT. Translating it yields CASSLRGQGLNTEAFF.

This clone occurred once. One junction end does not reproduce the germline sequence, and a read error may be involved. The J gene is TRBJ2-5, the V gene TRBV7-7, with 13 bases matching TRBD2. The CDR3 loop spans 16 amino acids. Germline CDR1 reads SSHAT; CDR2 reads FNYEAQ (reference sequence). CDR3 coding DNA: TGTGCTAGCAGCCAGGGACTAGCGGGGAACCAAGAGACCCAGTACTTC. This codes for CASSQGLAGNQETQYF.

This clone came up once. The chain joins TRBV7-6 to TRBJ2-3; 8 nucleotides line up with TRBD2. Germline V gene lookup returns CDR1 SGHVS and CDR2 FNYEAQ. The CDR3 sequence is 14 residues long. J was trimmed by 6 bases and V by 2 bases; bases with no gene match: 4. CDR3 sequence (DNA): TGTGCCAGCAGCTTATACACGGGAGGGGATACGCAGTATTTT. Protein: CASSLYTGGDTQYF.

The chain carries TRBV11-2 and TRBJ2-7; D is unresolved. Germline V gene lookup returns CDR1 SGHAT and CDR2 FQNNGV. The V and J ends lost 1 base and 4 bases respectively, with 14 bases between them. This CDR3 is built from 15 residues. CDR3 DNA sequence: TGTGCCAGCAGCTTAGGCGCGGCCTCGGTTTACGAGCAGTACTTC. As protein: CASSLGAASVYEQYF.

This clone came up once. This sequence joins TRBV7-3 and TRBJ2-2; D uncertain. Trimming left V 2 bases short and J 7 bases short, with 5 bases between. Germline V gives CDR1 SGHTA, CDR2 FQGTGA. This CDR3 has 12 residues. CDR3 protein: CASSLDGGELFF. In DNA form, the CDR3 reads TGTGCCAGCAGCTTAGACGGCGGGGAGCTGTTTTTT.